One and the same sample provided the 22 T cell receptor beta chains below, sequenced in a study of cytomegalovirus exposure and HLA in healthy donors. Primers included in the PCR were 60 Vbeta and 13 Jbeta primers. TCRdb keeps only in-frame clones here, not all; method: immunoSEQ multiplex PCR. This table has 200,000 to 250,000 clones, more than 75% appearing once. Sequenced sample: PBMCs. Receptors originate from a woman between 40 and 50 years old in good health and CMV-seropositive.

The chain carries TRBV27 and TRBJ2-6; D remains ambiguous. The CDR3 spans 18 residues. From germline, CDR1 is MNHEY and CDR2 SMNVEV (reference sequence). Trimming stripped 7 bases from V and 0 bases from J, with 19 bases between. The CDR3 here is CASKTVLSPTSGANVLTF. The DNA for the CDR3 is TGTGCCAGCAAGACTGTCCTGAGTCCAACCTCTGGGGCCAACGTCCTGACTTTC.

J is TRBJ1-2 and V is TRBV6-4; perhaps TRBD1 as D (5 bases). Deletions cut 2 bases from V and 4 bases from J, with 11 bases between. Germline CDR1 and CDR2: MRHNA and SNTAGT. The CDR3 is made up of 14 amino acids. The DNA for the CDR3 is TGTGCCAGCAGTGACAACGGGCAGGGCTATGGCTACACCTTC. Protein: CASSDNGQGYGYTF.

The chain uses TRBV5-1 and TRBJ2-7; 7 positions match TRBD2. The CDR3 is made up of 15 amino acids. Germline lookup yields CDR1 SGHRS and CDR2 YFSETQ. V was pared by 0 bases and J by 6 bases, with 9 bases of the junction left unmatched. The DNA of the CDR3 is TGCGCCAGCAGCTTGGAAGTCGCGGGAGCGCGCGAGCAGTACTTC. Encoded protein: CASSLEVAGAREQYF. The whole variable domain, remainder taken from reference TRBV5-1 and TRBJ2-7, is KAGVTQTPRYLIKTRGQQVTLSCSPISGHRSVSWYQQTPGQGLQFLFEYFSETQRNKGNFPGRFSGRQFSNSRSEMNVSTLELGDSALYLCASSLEVAGAREQYFGPGTRLTVT.

The genes are TRBV5-4 and TRBJ1-2; 8 nucleotides align to TRBD1. Per the germline V gene, CDR1 is SGHNT and CDR2 is YYREEE (reference sequence). J lost 7 bases, V lost 0 bases, and 5 bases had no gene match. This CDR3 is built from 14 residues. The CDR3 loop is CASSLETGGGGYTF. CDR3 nucleotides: TGTGCCAGCAGCTTGGAAACAGGGGGAGGTGGCTACACCTTC.

The V gene is TRBV29-1, the J gene TRBJ1-5; TRBD1 agrees at 7 bases. Germline trimming cut 6 bases from V and 2 bases from J; bases unmatched to any gene: 4. This CDR3 is built from 13 residues. The germline V gene encodes CDR1 SQVTM and CDR2 ANQGSEA. CDR3 protein: CSVQGGGNQPQHF. CDR3 DNA sequence: TGCAGCGTGCAGGGGGGTGGCAATCAGCCCCAGCATTTT.

J is TRBJ2-1 and V is TRBV7-2; D may be TRBD1 (5 bases). Germline loops: CDR1 SGHTA, CDR2 FQGNSA. V lost 1 base, J lost 3 bases, and 10 bases lay in between. CDR3 length equals 15 residues. CDR3 sequence: CASSLVLGVYNEQFF. DNA of the CDR3: TGTGCCAGCAGCTTAGTTCTAGGGGTCTACAATGAGCAGTTCTTC.

In this sample, this clone turned up once. The rearrangement links TRBV9 to TRBJ1-1; D is unresolved. Germline-derived CDR1 and CDR2 are SGDLS and YYNGEE. The CDR3 is 15 residues long. With 4 bases removed from V and 1 base from J, the gap between germline ends came to 14 bases. The CDR3 nucleotides are TGTGCCAGCAGCTCCCACGGAGGGAGGAACACTGAAGCTTTCTTT. This encodes CASSSHGGRNTEAFF.

The chain joins TRBV7-2 to TRBJ2-6; 8 bases map to TRBD1. This CDR3 spans 18 amino acids. V was clipped by 5 bases and J by 1 base; unmatched bases: 10. The germline gives CDR1 SGHTA, CDR2 FQGNSA. Here the CDR3 DNA reads TGTGCCAGCAGCCCCCGGGTCCAGGGGGCGTCTGGGGCCAACGTCCTGACTTTC. The encoded protein is CASSPRVQGASGANVLTF.

The chain employs TRBV5-5 and TRBJ2-3, with D tentatively TRBD2 (6 bases). Germline V gene lookup returns CDR1 SGHKS and CDR2 YYEKEE (reference sequence). Trimming cost V 4 bases and J 2 bases, with 14 bases left between them. The CDR3 length is 15 residues. DNA of the CDR3: TGTGCCAGCAGCGGACCCGGGACTCCCACAGATACGCAGTATTTT. It yields the protein CASSGPGTPTDTQYF.

The V call is TRBV6-1, the J call TRBJ1-2; D gene uncertain. Trimming took 5 bases from V and 4 from J, leaving 11 bases between them. The CDR3 loop spans 13 amino acids. Germline V gives CDR1 MNHNS, CDR2 SASEGT. CDR3 loop: CASSLNGLYGYTF. The CDR3 DNA reads as TGTGCCAGCAGTCTCAATGGCCTCTATGGCTACACCTTC.

V gene TRBV30 combines with J gene TRBJ2-3; 10 positions match TRBD2. V trimming: 3 bases; J trimming: 3 bases; junction bases outside the gene matches: 9. Germline V gene sequence: CDR1 GTSNPN, CDR2 SVGIG (reference sequence). The CDR3 covers 16 residues. The CDR3 nucleotides read TGTGCCTGGAGAGACAGGAAACTAGCGGGGACAGATACGCAGTATTTT. This codes for CAWRDRKLAGTDTQYF.

The chain uses TRBV27 and TRBJ1-1, with 8 bases matching TRBD1. V lost 3 bases, J lost 3 bases, and 3 bases stayed unmatched. This CDR3 region has 14 residues. In germline, CDR1 is MNHEY, CDR2 SMNVEV (reference sequence). CDR3 sequence: CASSLATGDTEAFF. The DNA for the CDR3 is TGTGCCAGCAGTTTGGCGACAGGGGACACTGAAGCTTTCTTT.

The V and J genes are TRBV2 and TRBJ2-7, with D maybe TRBD2 (6 bases). V dropped 8 bases and J dropped 2 bases, with 16 bases sitting between them. Germline loops: CDR1 SNHLY, CDR2 FYNNEI. The CDR3 is 14 residues long. Written as DNA, the CDR3 is TGTGCCAGCCGACGGACTACAGATACCTACGAGCAGTACTTC. The encoded protein is CASRRTTDTYEQYF.

CDR3 residues: CASSVDDGSRNTGELFF. The CDR3 DNA reads as TGTGCCAGCAGCGTAGATGACGGGAGTAGGAACACCGGGGAGCTGTTTTTT. The chain links TRBV9 to TRBJ2-2, with a weak D call TRBD2 (6 bases). Germline CDR1 is SGDLS and CDR2 is YYNGEE. V lost 0 bases to trimming and J lost 1 base, with 13 bases between them. The CDR3 length is 17 residues. The entire variable domain, with the rest obtained from reference TRBV9 and TRBJ2-2, is as follows: DSGVTQTPKHLITATGQRVTLRCSPRSGDLSVYWYQQSLDQGLQFLIQYYNGEERAKGNILERFSAQQFPDLHSELNLSSLELGDSALYFCASSVDDGSRNTGELFFGEGSRLTVL.

The chain recombines TRBV19 with TRBJ1-3, with D perhaps matching TRBD1 (6 bases). CDR3 length: 15 amino acids. The germline V gene encodes CDR1 LNHDA and CDR2 SQIVND (reference sequence). V dropped 6 bases and J dropped 2 bases, with 14 bases sitting between them. CDR3 sequence: CASSQYTGTGNTIYF. In DNA form, the CDR3 reads TGTGCCAGTAGCCAATATACAGGGACTGGAAACACCATATATTTT.

The chain joins TRBV4-3 to TRBJ2-7; no clear D gene. The CDR3 contains 15 residues. The ends were cut back, 0 bases at V and 0 bases at J, with 9 bases in the middle. Germline loops: CDR1 LGHNA, CDR2 YSLEER. In DNA, the CDR3 is TGCGCCAGCAGCCAAGATCGGTCATTCTCCTACGAGCAGTACTTC. Protein: CASSQDRSFSYEQYF.

This clone was counted a single time. The chain is built from TRBV6-6 and TRBJ1-2; TRBD1 matches at 11 bases. The CDR3 runs to 15 residues. The V and J ends lost 5 bases and 8 bases, in that order; junction bases with no gene match: 10. Germline lookup yields CDR1 MNHNY and CDR2 SVGAGI (reference sequence). CDR3 protein: CASSAGTGGLGGYTF. For the CDR3, the DNA is TGTGCCAGCAGTGCCGGGACAGGGGGTCTCGGAGGCTACACCTTC.

The V call is TRBV25-1, the J call TRBJ1-2; D is uncertain. V lost 7 bases to trimming and J lost 6 bases, with 18 bases between them. CDR3 length: 14 amino acids. The germline V gene has CDR1 MGHDK and CDR2 SYGVNS. The CDR3 DNA follows: TGTGCCAGCATTTGTGGTGTGGCTCAAAATGGCTACACCTTC. Translation: CASICGVAQNGYTF.

The chain recombines TRBV4-1 with TRBJ2-3, with D possibly TRBD1 on 5 matching bases. CDR3 length: 16 amino acids. V lost 1 base and J lost 4, with 15 bases in between. Looked up from germline, CDR1 is MGHRA and CDR2 is YSYEKL. The CDR3 bases are TGCGCCAGCAGCCAAGGAGAAGGGGTGGTGGCAGATACGCAGTATTTT. As protein: CASSQGEGVVADTQYF.

This sequence joins TRBV7-9 and TRBJ2-3, with TRBD2 matching 10 bases. Germline loops: CDR1 SEHNR, CDR2 FQNEAQ (reference sequence). J lost 4 bases, V lost 2 bases, and 6 bases had no gene match. CDR3 length: 16 residues. CDR3 DNA sequence: TGTGCCAGCAGCTTACATAGCGGGGGGCCGTCAGATACGCAGTATTTT. Amino acids: CASSLHSGGPSDTQYF.

The chain recombines TRBV18 with TRBJ1-1; TRBD1 matches at 8 bases. V lost 3 bases and J lost 2; bases outside the gene matches: 2. Per germline, CDR1 KGHSH and CDR2 LQKENI. CDR3 length: 14 amino acids. CDR3 sequence reads: CASSPGTGNTEAFF. The CDR3 DNA reads as TGTGCCAGCTCACCCGGGACAGGAAACACTGAAGCTTTCTTT.

The rearrangement joins TRBV19 to TRBJ2-7, with a weak D call TRBD1 (5 bases). This CDR3 has 14 residues. The germline gives CDR1 LNHDA, CDR2 SQIVND (reference sequence). Trimming removed 11 bases from V and 5 bases from J, with 22 bases in between. CDR3 protein: CASPDQGKIHEQYF. CDR3 coding DNA: TGTGCCTCCCCGGACCAGGGTAAAATCCACGAGCAGTACTTC.